Listed here are 12 T cell receptor beta chains from one sample, sequenced in a study of T cells in Graves' hyperthyroidism and ophthalmopathy. There were TCR beta CDR3 regions amplified from RNA transcripts. Primed by the HTBI set, a first-round RT-PCR was run on the TCR CDR3. TCRdb re-called the multiplex PCR reads through MiXCR, storing one row per CDR3 protein. In the table there are roughly 420,000 distinct CDR3 sequences, around 14% of which are singletons. The sample comprised blood. These receptors were collected from a woman aged 18-29 years with Graves' hyperthyroidism.

V is TRBV14 and J is TRBJ2-1, with D unclear. The CDR3 is 14 amino acids. Trimming pared 4 bases from V and 5 bases from J, leaving 12 bases between. CDR1 is SGHDN, CDR2 FVKESK, per germline. CDR3 protein: CASSLPTVNNEQFF. The CDR3, as DNA: TGTGCCAGCAGCCTCCCGACGGTGAACAATGAGCAGTTCTTC.

The V gene is TRBV6-1, the J gene TRBJ1-5; a possible D gene is TRBD1 (5 bases). The CDR3 loop spans 17 amino acids. Germline assignment: CDR1 MNHNS and CDR2 SASEGT. Trimming pared 0 bases from V and 5 bases from J, leaving 17 bases between. CDR3 nucleotide sequence: TGTGCCAGCAGTGAAGCGACGGGGGTGATGTACGATCAGCCCCAGCATTTT. Its translation: CASSEATGVMYDQPQHF.

The table lists this clonotype with a few counts. CDR3 protein: CSARGPSGGDVYEQYF. In DNA form, the CDR3 reads TGCAGTGCTAGAGGCCCTAGCGGGGGGGACGTTTACGAGCAGTACTTC. The rearrangement joins TRBV20-1 to TRBJ2-7; 12 bases match TRBD2. This CDR3 spans 16 amino acids. V shed 1 base, J shed 4 bases, and the junction held 8 bases outside the gene matches. The germline gives CDR1 DFQATT, CDR2 SNEGSKA (reference sequence).

This clonotype was picked up many times. This chain connects TRBV20-1 to TRBJ1-5; D unresolved. Germline V lookup: CDR1 DFQATT, CDR2 SNEGSKA (reference sequence). There are 16 residues in the CDR3. V lost 2 bases to trimming and J lost 2 bases, with 16 bases between them. CDR3 nucleotides: TGCAGTGCTAGACCAACTCGGGGTATTGGCAATCAGCCCCAGCATTTT. It specifies CSARPTRGIGNQPQHF.

The sample holds many counts of this clonotype. This sequence joins TRBV7-2 and TRBJ1-2; 8 nucleotides agree with TRBD1. Germline assignment: CDR1 SGHTA and CDR2 FQGNSA. Unmatched junction bases numbered 5, after V lost 1 base and J lost 4 bases. The CDR3 runs 15 residues. The DNA for the CDR3 is TGTGCCAGCAGCTTAGATAACAGGGGGGGCTATGGCTACACCTTC. Protein: CASSLDNRGGYGYTF.

This clonotype occurred a few times. The chain combines TRBV6-2 or TRBV6-3 with TRBJ2-3; tentatively, D is TRBD1 (5 bases). Trimming took 0 bases from V and 2 from J, leaving 15 bases between them. The germline CDR1 and CDR2 sequences are MNHEY and SVGEGT. CDR3 size: 17 residues. The CDR3 is CASSYSRGEGDTDTQYF. In nucleotides, the CDR3 is TGTGCCAGCAGTTACTCAAGGGGCGAAGGAGACACAGATACGCAGTATTTT.

This clonotype showed up many times. CDR3 in amino acids: CATSDRAGDTGELFF. CDR3 DNA: TGTGCCACCAGTGACCGCGCCGGGGACACCGGGGAGCTGTTTTTT. The chain employs TRBV24-1 and TRBJ2-2, with D possibly being TRBD2 (5 bases). CDR3 size: 15 residues. Trimming removed 4 bases at V and 3 bases at J, with 11 bases between. Germline lookup yields CDR1 KGHDR and CDR2 SFDVKD.

This clonotype has at least ten counts. This chain joins TRBV6-1 and TRBJ1-5; D remains ambiguous. CDR3 size: 16 residues. Trimming took 2 bases from V and 4 from J, leaving 15 bases between them. Germline values: CDR1 MNHNS, CDR2 SASEGT. The CDR3 DNA reads as TGTGCCAGCAGTGAAACCCGGACGGTTGGGAATCAGCCCCAGCATTTT. Its translation: CASSETRTVGNQPQHF.

The V gene is TRBV20-1, the J gene TRBJ1-4; no reliable D call. The CDR3 totals 16 residues. Trimming shortened V by 2 bases and J by 0 bases, and 13 bases separated the two germline ends. CDR1 and CDR2 (germline): DFQATT, SNEGSKA (reference sequence). The CDR3 region is CSARSLRVATNEKLFF. The DNA of the CDR3 is TGCAGTGCTAGATCCCTCCGGGTTGCAACTAATGAAAAACTGTTTTTT.

This clonotype has ten or more counts. The rearrangement uses TRBV11-2 and TRBJ1-1, with D maybe TRBD1 (5 bases). The CDR3 is 14 residues long. V shed 8 bases and J shed 5 bases, with 18 bases lying between them. The germline gives CDR1 SGHAT, CDR2 FQNNGV. This CDR3 reads CASREKGRITEAFF. CDR3 nucleotides: TGTGCCAGCCGAGAGAAGGGGCGGATTACTGAAGCTTTCTTT.

This clonotype came up a few times. The rearrangement links TRBV7-8 to TRBJ2-6, with D perhaps matching TRBD2 (6 bases). Per the germline V gene, CDR1 is SGHVS and CDR2 is FQNEAQ. CDR3 length: 16 amino acids. Trimming shortened V by 7 bases and J by 1 base, and 14 bases separated the two germline ends. The CDR3 coding sequence is TGTGCCAGCATATTCGGAGGGGTGTCTGGGGCCAACGTCCTGACTTTC. This sequence encodes CASIFGGVSGANVLTF.

This clonotype appeared once. The rearrangement joins TRBV9 to TRBJ2-7; 9 bases match TRBD2. CDR1 is SGDLS and CDR2 is YYNGEE in the germline V gene. The CDR3 has 15 amino acids. With 0 bases clipped from V and 4 bases from J, the junction kept 5 bases outside the gene matches. The CDR3 bases are TGTGCCAGCAGCGTAGCTAGCGGGAATGTGTACGAGCAGTACTTC. Translation: CASSVASGNVYEQYF.